Here is one T cell receptor (beta chain) with its context. Germline values: CDR1 SGHTA, CDR2 FQGNSA. The CDR3 length is 15 residues. V shed 3 bases and J shed 6 bases, with 17 bases lying between them. The sample belongs to a study of Tregs in tolerant kidney transplant recipients. Clones were sequenced by immunoSEQ multiplex PCR, and TCRdb holds only the in-frame ones, with some missing. In the table there are about 83,000 clones, 98% of which are singletons. This clonotype originated in a human donor who received a combined kidney and bone marrow transplant. Sequences were derived from CD4+ T cells from blood, sampled before the transplant. J is TRBJ1-1 and V is TRBV7-2; D possibly corresponds to TRBD1 (5 bases). The CDR3 DNA follows: TGTGCCAGCAGCTTGGGTGGCAGGGTTAACGCTGAAGCTTTCTTT. It codes for CASSLGGRVNAEAFF.